This T cell receptor beta chain is from a study of blood T cell repertoires in COVID-19. This table comes from immunoSEQ multiplex PCR, and its TCRdb copy is limited to in-frame clones, with some not included. This sample has more than 300,000 clones, with roughly 90% found just once. With 0 bases removed from V and 3 bases from J, the gap between germline ends came to 14 bases. CDR3 length: 16 residues. From germline, CDR1 is LGHNA and CDR2 YNFKEQ. This chain joins TRBV4-2 and TRBJ1-2; unclear D gene. This clonotype originated in a man younger than 30 who had recovered from COVID-19. The sequenced material came from peripheral blood. The CDR3 nucleotides are TGTGCCAGCAGCCAAGATCAGGAGGGAGTTCACTATGGCTACACCTTC. The encoded protein is CASSQDQEGVHYGYTF.